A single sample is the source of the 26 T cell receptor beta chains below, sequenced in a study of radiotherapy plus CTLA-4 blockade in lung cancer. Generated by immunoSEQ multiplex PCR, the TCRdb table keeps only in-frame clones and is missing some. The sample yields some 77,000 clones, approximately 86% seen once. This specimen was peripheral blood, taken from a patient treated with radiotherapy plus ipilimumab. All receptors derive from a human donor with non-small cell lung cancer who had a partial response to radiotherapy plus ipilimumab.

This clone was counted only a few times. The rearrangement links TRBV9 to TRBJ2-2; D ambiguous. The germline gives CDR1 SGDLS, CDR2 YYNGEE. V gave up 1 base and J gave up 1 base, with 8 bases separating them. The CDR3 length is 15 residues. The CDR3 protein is CASSVSSWNTGELFF. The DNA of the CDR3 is TGTGCCAGCAGCGTATCTTCGTGGAACACCGGGGAGCTGTTTTTT.

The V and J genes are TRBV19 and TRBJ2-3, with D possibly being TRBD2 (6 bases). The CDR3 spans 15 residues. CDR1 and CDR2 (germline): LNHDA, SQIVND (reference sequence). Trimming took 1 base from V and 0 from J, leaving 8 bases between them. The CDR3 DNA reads TGTGCCAGTAGTATAGCTGGGAGGAGCACAGATACGCAGTATTTT. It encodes CASSIAGRSTDTQYF.

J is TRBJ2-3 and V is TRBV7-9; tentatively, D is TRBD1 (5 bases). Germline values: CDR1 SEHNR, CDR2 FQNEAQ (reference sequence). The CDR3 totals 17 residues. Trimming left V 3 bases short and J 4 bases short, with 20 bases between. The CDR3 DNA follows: TGTGCCAGCAGCTTGAGGATGGCCAGGGTGGTTTCAGATACGCAGTATTTT. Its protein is CASSLRMARVVSDTQYF.

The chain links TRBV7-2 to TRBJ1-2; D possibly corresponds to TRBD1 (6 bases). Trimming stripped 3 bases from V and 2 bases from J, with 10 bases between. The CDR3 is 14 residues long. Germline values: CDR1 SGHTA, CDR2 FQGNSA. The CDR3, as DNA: TGTGCCAGCAGCTTTACAGGGTTGAACTATGGCTACACCTTC. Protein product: CASSFTGLNYGYTF.

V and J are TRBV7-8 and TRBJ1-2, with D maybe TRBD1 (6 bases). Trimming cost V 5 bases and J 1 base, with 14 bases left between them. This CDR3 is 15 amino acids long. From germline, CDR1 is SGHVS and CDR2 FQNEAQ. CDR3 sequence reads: CASSPTGQINYGYTF. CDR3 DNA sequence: TGTGCCAGCAGCCCTACCGGACAGATTAACTATGGCTACACCTTC.

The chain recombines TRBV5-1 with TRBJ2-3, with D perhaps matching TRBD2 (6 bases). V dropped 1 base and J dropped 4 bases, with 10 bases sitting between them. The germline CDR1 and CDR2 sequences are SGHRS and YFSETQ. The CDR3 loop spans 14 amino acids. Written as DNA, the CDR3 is TGCGCCAGCAGCTTGTCGGGAGACGCAGATACGCAGTATTTT. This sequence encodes CASSLSGDADTQYF.

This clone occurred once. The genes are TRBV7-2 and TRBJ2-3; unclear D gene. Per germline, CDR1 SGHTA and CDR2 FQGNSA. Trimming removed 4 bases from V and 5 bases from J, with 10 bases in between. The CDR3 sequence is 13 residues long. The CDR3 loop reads CASSSYPVDTQYF. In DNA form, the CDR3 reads TGTGCCAGCAGCTCGTACCCAGTAGATACGCAGTATTTT.

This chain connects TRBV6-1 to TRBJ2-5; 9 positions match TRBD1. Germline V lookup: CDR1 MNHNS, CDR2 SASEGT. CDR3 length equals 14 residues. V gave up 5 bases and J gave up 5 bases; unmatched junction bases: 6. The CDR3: CASSTGGAGETQYF. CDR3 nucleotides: TGTGCCAGCAGTACAGGGGGCGCAGGGGAGACCCAGTACTTC.

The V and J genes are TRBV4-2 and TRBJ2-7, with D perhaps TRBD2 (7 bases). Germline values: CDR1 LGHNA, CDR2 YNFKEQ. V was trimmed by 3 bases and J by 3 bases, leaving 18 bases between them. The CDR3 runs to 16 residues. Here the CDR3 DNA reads TGTGCCAGCAGCCAGAGCAGGGGAGCGGGGCTCTACGAGCAGTACTTC. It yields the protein CASSQSRGAGLYEQYF.

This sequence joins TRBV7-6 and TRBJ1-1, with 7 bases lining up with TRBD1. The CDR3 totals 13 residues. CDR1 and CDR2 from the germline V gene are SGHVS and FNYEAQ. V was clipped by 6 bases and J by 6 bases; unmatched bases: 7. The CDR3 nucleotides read TGTGCCAGCAGACGACAGGGAGAAGCTGAAGCTTTCTTT. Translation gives CASRRQGEAEAFF. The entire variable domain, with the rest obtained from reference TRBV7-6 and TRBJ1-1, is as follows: GAGVSQSPRYKVTKRGQDVALRCDPISGHVSLYWYRQALGQGPEFLTYFNYEAQQDKSGLPNDRFSAERPEGSISTLTIQRTEQRDSAMYRCASRRQGEAEAFFGQGTRLTVV.

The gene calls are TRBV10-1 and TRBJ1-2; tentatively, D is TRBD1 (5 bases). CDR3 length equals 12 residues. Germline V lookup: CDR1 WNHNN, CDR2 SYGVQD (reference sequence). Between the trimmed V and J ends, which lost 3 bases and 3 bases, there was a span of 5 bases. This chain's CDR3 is CASSEGDYGYTF. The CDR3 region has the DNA TGCGCCAGCAGTGAAGGGGACTATGGCTACACCTTC.

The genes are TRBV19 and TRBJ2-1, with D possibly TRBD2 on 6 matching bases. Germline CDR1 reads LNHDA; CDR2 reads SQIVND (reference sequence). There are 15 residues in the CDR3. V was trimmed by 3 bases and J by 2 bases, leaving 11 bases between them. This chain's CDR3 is CASSIGRGPYNEQFF. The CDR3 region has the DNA TGTGCCAGTAGTATCGGGCGGGGACCCTACAATGAGCAGTTCTTC.

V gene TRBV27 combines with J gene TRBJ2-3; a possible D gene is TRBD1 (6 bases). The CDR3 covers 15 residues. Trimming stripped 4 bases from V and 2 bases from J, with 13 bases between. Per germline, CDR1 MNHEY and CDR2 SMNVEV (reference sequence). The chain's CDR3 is CASSWTDRFTDTQYF. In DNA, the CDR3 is TGTGCCAGCAGTTGGACTGACAGGTTCACAGATACGCAGTATTTT.

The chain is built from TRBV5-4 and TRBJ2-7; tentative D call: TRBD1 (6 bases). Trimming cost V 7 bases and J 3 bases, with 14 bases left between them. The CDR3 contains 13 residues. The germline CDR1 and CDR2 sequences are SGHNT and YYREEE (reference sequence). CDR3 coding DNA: TGTGCCAGCGGTGAACAGGGCGGCTACGAGCAGTACTTC. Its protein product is CASGEQGGYEQYF.

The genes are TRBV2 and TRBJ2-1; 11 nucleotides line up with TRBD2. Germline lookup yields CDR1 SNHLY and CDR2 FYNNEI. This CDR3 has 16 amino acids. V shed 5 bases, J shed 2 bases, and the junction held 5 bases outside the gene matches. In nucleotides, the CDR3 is TGTGCCAGCAGTTCTTTAGCGGGAGGGCCCTACAATGAGCAGTTCTTC. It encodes CASSSLAGGPYNEQFF.

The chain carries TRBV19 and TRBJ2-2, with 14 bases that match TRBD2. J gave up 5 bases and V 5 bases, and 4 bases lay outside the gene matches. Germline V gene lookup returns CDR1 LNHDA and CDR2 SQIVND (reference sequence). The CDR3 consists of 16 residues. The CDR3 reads CASSRGLAGGTGELFF. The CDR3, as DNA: TGTGCCAGTAGTCGCGGACTAGCGGGAGGTACCGGGGAGCTGTTTTTT.

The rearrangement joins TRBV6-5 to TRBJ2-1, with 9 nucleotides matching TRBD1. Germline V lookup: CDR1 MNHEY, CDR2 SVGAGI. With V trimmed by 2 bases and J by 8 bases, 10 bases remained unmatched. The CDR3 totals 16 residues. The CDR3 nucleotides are TGTGCCAGCAGTTACGCCGGACAGGGGCCTAGGGATGAGCAGTTCTTC. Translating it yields CASSYAGQGPRDEQFF.

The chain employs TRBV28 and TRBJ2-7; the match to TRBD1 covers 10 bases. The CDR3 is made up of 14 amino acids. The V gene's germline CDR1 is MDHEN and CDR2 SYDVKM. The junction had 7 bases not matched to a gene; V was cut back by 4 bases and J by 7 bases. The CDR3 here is CASSSTGGAGEQYV. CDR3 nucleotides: TGTGCCAGCAGTTCGACAGGGGGCGCGGGGGAGCAGTACGTC.

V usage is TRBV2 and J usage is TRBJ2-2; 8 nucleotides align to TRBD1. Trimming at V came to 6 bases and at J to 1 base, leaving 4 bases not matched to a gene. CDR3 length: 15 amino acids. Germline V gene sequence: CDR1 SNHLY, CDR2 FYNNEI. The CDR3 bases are TGTGCCAGCAGGAGAGGACAGGGGAACACCGGGGAGCTGTTTTTT. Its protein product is CASRRGQGNTGELFF.

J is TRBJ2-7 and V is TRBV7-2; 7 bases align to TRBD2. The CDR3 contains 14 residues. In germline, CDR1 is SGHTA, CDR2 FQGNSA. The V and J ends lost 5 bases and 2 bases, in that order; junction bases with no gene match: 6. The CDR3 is CASSLREGTYEQYV. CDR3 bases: TGTGCCAGCAGCCTAAGGGAGGGGACCTACGAGCAGTACGTC.

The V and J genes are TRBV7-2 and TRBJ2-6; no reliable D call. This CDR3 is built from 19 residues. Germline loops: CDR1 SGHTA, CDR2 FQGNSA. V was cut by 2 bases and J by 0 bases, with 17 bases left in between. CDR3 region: CASSLTPRRLLSGANVLTF. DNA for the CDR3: TGTGCCAGCAGCTTAACCCCGCGGAGACTGCTCTCTGGGGCCAACGTCCTGACTTTC. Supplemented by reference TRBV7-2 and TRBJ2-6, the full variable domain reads GAGVSQSPSNKVTEKGKDVELRCDPISGHTALYWYRQSLGQGLEFLIYFQGNSAPDKSGLPSDRFSAERTGGSVSTLTIQRTQQEDSAVYLCASSLTPRRLLSGANVLTFGAGSRLTVL.

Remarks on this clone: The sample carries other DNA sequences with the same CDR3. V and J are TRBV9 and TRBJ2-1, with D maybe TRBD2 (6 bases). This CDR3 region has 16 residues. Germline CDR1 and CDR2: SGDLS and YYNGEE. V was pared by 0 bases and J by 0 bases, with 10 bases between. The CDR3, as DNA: TGTGCCAGCAGCGTAGGCGGGGCCGACTCCTACAATGAGCAGTTCTTC. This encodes CASSVGGADSYNEQFF. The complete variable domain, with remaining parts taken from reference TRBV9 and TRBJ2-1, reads DSGVTQTPKHLITATGQRVTLRCSPRSGDLSVYWYQQSLDQGLQFLIQYYNGEERAKGNILERFSAQQFPDLHSELNLSSLELGDSALYFCASSVGGADSYNEQFFGPGTRLTVL.

Written as DNA, the CDR3 is TGCGCCAGCAGCCAAGTGGACAGGGATGCAGATACGCAGTATTTT. Translation: CASSQVDRDADTQYF. The V call is TRBV4-3, the J call TRBJ2-3; 8 bases line up with TRBD1. This CDR3 is 15 amino acids long. Germline CDR1 is LGHNA and CDR2 is YSLEER. The V gene end was trimmed by 1 base and the J gene end by 4 bases; junction bases not matched to a gene: 4.

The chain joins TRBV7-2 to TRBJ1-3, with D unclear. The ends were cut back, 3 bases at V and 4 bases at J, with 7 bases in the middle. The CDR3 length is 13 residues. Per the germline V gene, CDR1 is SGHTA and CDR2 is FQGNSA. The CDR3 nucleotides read TGTGCCAGCAGCTTCGCCAGGGGAAACACCATATATTTT. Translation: CASSFARGNTIYF. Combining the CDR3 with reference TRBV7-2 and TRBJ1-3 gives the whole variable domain GAGVSQSPSNKVTEKGKDVELRCDPISGHTALYWYRQSLGQGLEFLIYFQGNSAPDKSGLPSDRFSAERTGGSVSTLTIQRTQQEDSAVYLCASSFARGNTIYFGEGSWLTVV.

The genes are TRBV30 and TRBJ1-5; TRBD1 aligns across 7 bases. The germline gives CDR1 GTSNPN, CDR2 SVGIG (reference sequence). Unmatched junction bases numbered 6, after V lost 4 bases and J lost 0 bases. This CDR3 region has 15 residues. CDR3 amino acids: CAWNAGGFSNQPQHF. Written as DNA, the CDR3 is TGTGCCTGGAACGCAGGGGGGTTTAGCAATCAGCCCCAGCATTTT.

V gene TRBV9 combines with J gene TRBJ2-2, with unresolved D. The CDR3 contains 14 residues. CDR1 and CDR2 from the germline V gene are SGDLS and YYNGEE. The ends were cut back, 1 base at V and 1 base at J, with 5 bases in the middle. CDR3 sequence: CASSVSGNTGELFF. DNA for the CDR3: TGTGCCAGCAGCGTATCAGGGAACACCGGGGAGCTGTTTTTT.